Reported below is one T cell receptor beta chain. Antigen specificity is unknown. This sample was included in a study of shared clonotypes between healthy human individuals. On the study more broadly: A donor's plate count was three for CD4 naive and three for CD4 memory; CD8 naive had two and CD8 memory one.

CDR3 length: 17 amino acids. The germline CDR1 and CDR2 sequences are SEHNR and FQNEAQ (reference sequence). V shed 4 bases, J shed 5 bases, and the junction held 8 bases outside the gene matches. Overall study findings and caveats: Rarefaction demonstrated incomplete sorted-subset sequencing despite large depth. It was anticipated that sequencing depth would influence how many clonotypes donors shared.

The assay was immunoSEQ multiplex PCR, and TCRdb's table has in-frame clones only and misses some. The table shows some 1.5 million clones, with 98% occurring only once. This TCR was recovered from a man in his thirties or forties in good health. Input material: naive CD4+ T cells sorted from blood. Indicated subset: CD45RA+ positively selected. This chain connects TRBV7-9 to TRBJ2-1, with 13 bases fitting TRBD2. CDR3 loop: CASSWGGLAGAHNEQFF. CDR3 sequence (DNA): TGTGCCAGCAGCTGGGGTGGACTAGCGGGAGCCCACAATGAGCAGTTCTTC.